This T cell receptor (beta chain) emerged from a study of CXCR3-negative and CXCR3-positive naive CD8 T cells. Libraries of TRB cDNA were made by 5' RACE and carried UMIs. With the 5' RACE reads reprocessed, TCRdb shows one record per CDR3 protein and no DNA. The sample yields 8,000 to 8,500 distinct CDR3 sequences, of which the top ten take up just over 2%. In the case of this clonotype: Its antigen is undetermined.

Per germline, CDR1 KGHSH and CDR2 LQKENI. The CDR3 is 14 residues long. Cells that were CD45RO-CCR7+CD27+CD95- constituted naive CD8+ T cells. Study-level results: TRBV-TRBJ usage matched between naive CXCR3-negative and CXCR3-positive cells but not between memory cells.

The clonotype was recovered from a human donor in good health. Some clones in this sample may be carry-over from other donors' samples. The chain couples TRBV18 to TRBJ2-1; TCRdb calls TRBD2, which cannot be checked without DNA. Sequenced: naive CXCR3- CD8+ T cells from blood. Described subset: CD45RO-CCR7+CD27+CD95- naive CD8+ T cells lacking CXCR3 (TNR3-). The CDR3 protein is CASSHGTSGNEQFF.